A selection of T cell receptor beta chains follows, all from one sample in a study of Graves' ophthalmopathy and Graves' hyperthyroidism. TCRdb reprocessed the multiplex PCR reads via MiXCR and lists one record per CDR3 protein. The table lists hundreds of thousands of distinct CDR3 sequences, 20% to 25% of them singletons, with about 46% in the top ten. The source material was peripheral blood. These receptors were collected from a woman aged 45 to 65 with Graves' ophthalmopathy. Both conserved end residues are part of each CDR3. A D gene is named only where the DNA matches it firmly. Some rows have no size entry. The others give once, few or many, or a class for an expanded clone.

>TRBJ2-5|TRBV6-1|TRBD1|NA
TGTGCCAGCAGTCCCAGAACAGGGACAGGGGGGACCCAGTACTTC
CASSPRTGTGGTQYF
>TRBJ1-1|TRBV27|TRBD1|many
TGTGCCAGCAGTTCGTGGACAGGATCAGGCACTGAAGCTTTCTTT
CASSSWTGSGTEAFF
>TRBJ1-1|TRBV7-3|NA|many
TGTGCCAGCAGCTCGGGACCGCTCGGGACTGAAGCTTTCTTT
CASSSGPLGTEAFF
>TRBJ1-5|TRBV20-1|NA|many
TGCAGTGCGATACGGGACACAGGGTTATACAATCAGCCCCAGCATTTT
CSAIRDTGLYNQPQHF
>TRBJ2-7|TRBV28|NA|NA
TGTGCCAGCAGGGAGGGACTGAGCTCCTACGAGCAGTACTTC
CASREGLSSYEQYF
>TRBJ2-5|TRBV6-5|TRBD2|NA
TGTGCCAGCAGTTCCCAATTCTGGAGCGGGGGGGAAGAGACCCAGTACTTC
CASSSQFWSGGEETQYF
>TRBJ2-7|TRBV13|TRBD2|many
TGTGCCAGCAGCATTGTCGGAGGACTAGCGGGAGGGCCGAGCTCCTACGAGCAGTACTTC
CASSIVGGLAGGPSSYEQYF
>TRBJ1-3|TRBV30|NA|many
TGTGCCTGGAGTGTAAGGTCCCTTGCTGGAAACACCATATATTTT
CAWSVRSLAGNTIYF
>TRBJ1-2|TRBV12-3/TRBV12-4|NA|many
TGTGCCAGCAGCCAAACAGGGAGGGTTGGCTACACCTTC
CASSQTGRVGYTF
>TRBJ2-7|TRBV6-1|TRBD2|NA
TGTGCCACCCGGGTAGCTAGCGGGTCCTACGAGCAGTACTTC
CATRVASGSYEQYF
>TRBJ2-7|TRBV19|NA|many
TGTGCCAGTAGTATTTCCTCCGATTCCGAGCAGTACTTC
CASSISSDSEQYF
>TRBJ1-1|TRBV4-1|NA|NA
TGCGCCAGCAGCCAGGTGGAGGAATACGGGGCTTTCTTT
CASSQVEEYGAFF
>TRBJ1-3|TRBV7-2|NA|few
TGTGCCAGCAGCCCGGGAATTCGGAACACCATATATTTT
CASSPGIRNTIYF
>TRBJ1-5|TRBV12-3/TRBV12-4|NA|many
TGTGCCAGCACCCGGGACAATAGCAATCAGCCCCAGCATTTT
CASTRDNSNQPQHF
>TRBJ2-7|TRBV12-3/TRBV12-4|NA|NA
TGTGCCAGCAGTTTTGATCCGGACCCCTACGAGCAGTACTTC
CASSFDPDPYEQYF
>TRBJ2-7|TRBV20-1|NA|many
TGCAGTGCTAGGGACTCCTTGGTCACCTACGAGCAGTACTTC
CSARDSLVTYEQYF
>TRBJ2-1|TRBV10-3|TRBD2|many
TGTGCCATCAGCCCCCAAGCCGGACTAGCCACCAATGAGCAGTTCTTC
CAISPQAGLATNEQFF
>TRBJ1-1|TRBV20-1|NA|many
TGCAGTGCTCCGGAGGACGGTGAAGCTTTCTTT
CSAPEDGEAFF
>TRBJ1-2|TRBV20-1|NA|many
TGCAGTGCTACCAGTACTAGCTATGGCTACACCTTC
CSATSTSYGYTF
>TRBJ1-5|TRBV28|NA|many
TGTGCCAGCAGCCCTGCGGGCGTTCGCAATCAGCCCCAGCATTTT
CASSPAGVRNQPQHF
>TRBJ1-6|TRBV15|NA|few
TGTGCCACCAGCAGAGATATAAGAGATTCACCCCTCCACTTT
CATSRDIRDSPLHF
>TRBJ1-6|TRBV20-1|NA|many
TGCAGTGCTCCCCGGGCCCAGGACGCCTATAATTCACCCCTCCACTTT
CSAPRAQDAYNSPLHF
>TRBJ1-2|TRBV6-1|NA|many
TGTGCCAGCAGTGAAGCGTGGGGAACTAACTATGGCTACACCTTC
CASSEAWGTNYGYTF
>TRBJ1-5|TRBV9|TRBD1|many
TGTGCCAGCAGCGAGGGGACAGGGTATGACAATCAGCCCCAGCATTTT
CASSEGTGYDNQPQHF
>TRBJ2-2|TRBV10-3|NA|NA
TGTGCCATCAAGGGAACAGAGAACACCGGGGAGCTGTTTTTT
CAIKGTENTGELFF
>TRBJ2-5|TRBV7-3|TRBD1|many
TGTGCCAGCAGCCTCGGACAGGGTGAGACCCAGTACTTC
CASSLGQGETQYF
>TRBJ1-5|TRBV19|NA|NA
TGTGCCAGTAAATCCAATAGCAATCAGCCCCAGCATTTT
CASKSNSNQPQHF
>TRBJ1-5|TRBV2|NA|many
TGTGCCAGCAGTTCCAGAGTGTATAGCAATCAGCCCCAGCATTTT
CASSSRVYSNQPQHF
>TRBJ1-1|TRBV6-5|NA|NA
TGTGCCAGCAGTTACTCGACCCTGGACAGTCTTGAAGCTTTCTTT
CASSYSTLDSLEAFF
>TRBJ1-5|TRBV18|NA|few
TGTGCCAGCTCAAGGGGCAGGGACCAGCCCCAGCATTTT
CASSRGRDQPQHF
>TRBJ2-5|TRBV15|NA|many
TGTGCCACCAGCTCGACAGCTGGAGAGACCCAGTACTTC
CATSSTAGETQYF
>TRBJ2-7|TRBV6-1|NA|many
TGTGCCAGCAACCCGACAGGCTCTCTCTACGAGCAGTACTTC
CASNPTGSLYEQYF
>TRBJ2-5|TRBV12-3/TRBV12-4|NA|many
TGTGCCAGCAGCCAATTCAGGGGGGGTTCTGAGACCCAGTACTTC
CASSQFRGGSETQYF
>TRBJ1-5|TRBV6-1|NA|NA
TGTGCCAGCATCGGTTGGGATCAGCCCCAGCATTTT
CASIGWDQPQHF
>TRBJ2-5|TRBV11-2|NA|many
TGTGCCAGCAGCTTCCTACAAGAGACCCAGTACTTC
CASSFLQETQYF
>TRBJ2-5|TRBV6-5|NA|many
TGTGCCAGCAGTTCCCGGCCAGGATGGGAGACCCAGTACTTC
CASSSRPGWETQYF
>TRBJ1-1|TRBV28|NA|many
TGTGCCAGCACAGCTAGCAGCCTGAACACTGAAGCTTTCTTT
CASTASSLNTEAFF
>TRBJ2-4|TRBV20-1|TRBD1|NA
TGCAGTGCTTTTGAAAGGACAGGGGGCGTCGACCCTGTTCAGTACTTC
CSAFERTGGVDPVQYF
>TRBJ1-1|TRBV11-2|NA|many
TGTGCCAGCAGCTTCCACAGGGTGGGCACTGAAGCTTTCTTT
CASSFHRVGTEAFF
>TRBJ2-7|TRBV6-1|TRBD1|once
TGTGCCAGCGGGACAGCGGAAAAGCAGTACTTC
CASGTAEKQYF
>TRBJ1-1|TRBV6-2/TRBV6-3|NA|many
TGTGCCAGCAGTTATCAAGGGGGGAACACTGAAGCTTTCTTT
CASSYQGGNTEAFF
>TRBJ2-5|TRBV6-6|NA|many
TGTGCCAGCAGTTACGGGGAGACCCAGTACTTC
CASSYGETQYF
>TRBJ2-7|TRBV7-3|TRBD2|NA
TGTGCCAGCAGCTTAAGGGGACTAGCGGGCGACGAGCAGTACTTC
CASSLRGLAGDEQYF
>TRBJ1-2|TRBV12-3/TRBV12-4|NA|many
TGTGCCAGCAGTTTTAACGGTGGAGATGGCTACACCTTC
CASSFNGGDGYTF
>TRBJ2-7|TRBV12-3/TRBV12-4|TRBD2|many
TGTGCCAGCAGAGCGGGAGGTGCCGGGGCTTACGAGCAGTACTTC
CASRAGGAGAYEQYF
>TRBJ2-7|TRBV5-1|NA|once
TGCGCCAGCAGGTCCGTCGGGAGACCCGAGCAGTACTTC
CASRSVGRPEQYF
>TRBJ2-5|TRBV6-5|TRBD2|many
TGTGCCAGCAGTAATCCCCGGGCTAGCGGCGGGCAGACCCAGTACTTC
CASSNPRASGGQTQYF
>TRBJ1-1|TRBV27|NA|NA
TGTGCCAGCAGTAATAGTGTTACAGGGCAGGCTTTCTTT
CASSNSVTGQAFF
>TRBJ1-1|TRBV28|NA|many
TGTGCCAGCAGCCCTCGAGGAGGGAGGACTGAAGCTTTCTTT
CASSPRGGRTEAFF
>TRBJ1-2|TRBV25-1|TRBD1|many
TGTGCCAGCAGTGAATCAGGGGGTAGGAAGGACAGCTATGGCTACACCTTC
CASSESGGRKDSYGYTF